This passage covers 14 T cell receptor beta chains from one sample sequenced in a study of blood T cell repertoires in COVID-19. TCRdb's copy holds only in-frame clones and misses some; the assay was immunoSEQ multiplex PCR. Altogether 130,000 to 150,000 clones are present, about nine tenths being singletons, with the ten largest covering about 11%. Specimen: PBMCs or T cells enriched from blood (not recorded which). Every receptor here comes from a man in his 60s who had recovered from COVID-19.

Note on this clone: The same CDR3 is also encoded by other DNA sequences in this sample. The chain employs TRBV6-5 and TRBJ1-5; possibly TRBD1 for D (5 bases). Looked up from germline, CDR1 is MNHEY and CDR2 is SVGAGI. This CDR3 spans 14 amino acids. The germline V and J ends were trimmed by 4 bases and 1 base, with 8 bases remaining between them. The CDR3 reads CASSLSGSNQPQHF. The CDR3 DNA reads TGTGCCAGCAGTTTATCAGGGAGCAATCAGCCCCAGCATTTT.

This clone has a handful of counts. This chain joins TRBV18 and TRBJ2-7; TRBD2 matches at 11 bases. Trimming at V came to 2 bases and at J to 3 bases, leaving 12 bases not matched to a gene. This CDR3 is built from 18 residues. Germline V lookup: CDR1 KGHSH, CDR2 LQKENI. CDR3 in amino acids: CASSPVAPSGGPSYEQYF. CDR3 nucleotides: TGTGCCAGCTCACCAGTAGCCCCTAGCGGGGGGCCAAGCTACGAGCAGTACTTC.

V is TRBV7-8 and J is TRBJ1-5, with 9 nucleotides matching TRBD1. The CDR3 contains 18 residues. Per the germline V gene, CDR1 is SGHVS and CDR2 is FQNEAQ. The V and J ends lost 5 bases and 2 bases, in that order; junction bases with no gene match: 13. The CDR3 region is CASSIISTGGSGNQPQHF. CDR3 in DNA: TGTGCCAGCAGCATAATATCGACAGGGGGATCGGGCAATCAGCCCCAGCATTTT.

V gene TRBV30 combines with J gene TRBJ2-7, with 10 positions matching TRBD2. J lost 9 bases, V lost 8 bases, and 7 bases had no gene match. Germline CDR1 GTSNPN, CDR2 SVGIG (reference sequence). This CDR3 comprises 11 residues. The chain's CDR3 is CARRTSGGQYF. In DNA, the CDR3 is TGTGCCCGAAGGACTAGCGGAGGGCAGTACTTC.

V usage is TRBV19 and J usage is TRBJ2-3; TRBD1 matches 7 bases. Trimming at V came to 4 bases and at J to 2 bases, leaving 6 bases not matched to a gene. Germline V gene sequence: CDR1 LNHDA, CDR2 SQIVND (reference sequence). The CDR3 consists of 15 residues. CDR3 sequence reads: CASSTTGIVTDTQYF. In DNA form, the CDR3 reads TGTGCCAGTAGTACGACAGGGATCGTCACAGATACGCAGTATTTT.

The rearrangement joins TRBV20-1 to TRBJ1-1; D is unclear. The CDR3 extends over 10 amino acids. The germline V gene encodes CDR1 DFQATT and CDR2 SNEGSKA (reference sequence). CDR3 sequence: CSHSEAEAFF. The CDR3, as DNA: TGCAGCCACTCTGAAGCTGAAGCTTTCTTT.

The J gene is TRBJ2-7, the V gene TRBV5-8; weak D call: TRBD2 (5 bases). CDR1 SGHTS and CDR2 YDEGEE come from the germline V gene. The CDR3 totals 13 residues. The germline V and J ends were trimmed by 7 bases and 2 bases, with 13 bases remaining between them. This CDR3 is CASVRRKPYEQYF. The CDR3 nucleotides are TGTGCCAGCGTTAGGAGGAAGCCCTACGAGCAGTACTTC.

The V gene is TRBV5-4, the J gene TRBJ2-1; possible D gene TRBD2, 6 bases. The germline V and J ends were trimmed by 5 bases and 9 bases, with 24 bases remaining between them. Looked up from germline, CDR1 is SGHNT and CDR2 is YYREEE (reference sequence). The CDR3 is 16 residues long. This CDR3 is CASSEGQGARRGEQFF. The CDR3 region has the DNA TGTGCCAGCAGTGAGGGCCAAGGGGCGAGGAGGGGTGAGCAGTTCTTC.

CDR3 sequence (DNA): TGCGCCAGCAGCGAACAGGTGAACACCGGGGAGCTGTTTTTT. Amino acid sequence: CASSEQVNTGELFF. The chain has TRBV5-1 and TRBJ2-2; a possible D gene is TRBD1 (5 bases). Between the trimmed V and J ends, which lost 4 bases and 1 base, there was a span of 8 bases. There are 14 residues in the CDR3. Per germline, CDR1 SGHRS and CDR2 YFSETQ.

The J gene is TRBJ1-3, the V gene TRBV5-5; D is possibly TRBD1 (6 bases). V dropped 3 bases and J dropped 0 bases, with 13 bases sitting between them. The CDR3 runs 16 residues. Germline CDR1 is SGHKS and CDR2 is YYEKEE (reference sequence). The chain's CDR3 is CASSWGQTSSGNTIYF. The CDR3 DNA reads as TGTGCCAGCAGCTGGGGGCAGACGAGCTCTGGAAACACCATATATTTT.

The V and J genes are TRBV3-1 (or the pseudogene TRBV3-2) and TRBJ1-1, with unresolved D. This CDR3 has 14 residues. Trimming took 0 bases from V and 1 from J, leaving 6 bases between them. Looked up from germline, CDR1 is LGHDT and CDR2 is YNNKEL (reference sequence). DNA of the CDR3: TGTGCCAGCAGCCAAGATTGGGCGAACACTGAAGCTTTCTTT. Protein sequence: CASSQDWANTEAFF.

The chain is built from TRBV7-3 and TRBJ2-5, with 7 bases aligning to TRBD1. The germline V gene encodes CDR1 SGHTA and CDR2 FQGTGA. The J segment lost 5 bases and the V segment lost 3 bases, leaving 3 bases of the junction unmatched. This CDR3 is 13 amino acids long. The CDR3 here is CASSFLTGETQYF. Written as DNA, the CDR3 is TGTGCCAGCAGCTTCCTGACAGGGGAGACCCAGTACTTC.

V usage is TRBV28 and J usage is TRBJ2-7; TRBD1 aligns across 7 bases. The CDR3 has 13 residues. With 11 bases clipped from V and 2 bases from J, the junction kept 9 bases outside the gene matches. From germline, CDR1 is MDHEN and CDR2 SYDVKM. The chain's CDR3 is CAARGPTAYEQYF. The DNA for the CDR3 is TGTGCCGCGAGGGGGCCCACCGCCTACGAGCAGTACTTC.

By proportion, this clone is medium-sized (0.01 to 0.1%). The V and J genes are TRBV6-4 and TRBJ2-1; weak D call: TRBD2 (6 bases). The V and J ends lost 3 bases and 10 bases respectively, with 22 bases between them. The CDR3 is 16 amino acids. The germline V gene encodes CDR1 MRHNA and CDR2 SNTAGT. The CDR3 nucleotides are TGTGCCAGCAGTGAAGGGGCGGGAACCTCGAGTGGAGAGCAGTTCTTC. It encodes CASSEGAGTSSGEQFF.